What follows is one TCR beta chain and its context. The data are from a study of blood T cell repertoires in COVID-19. The overall study: The samples span acute and convalescent COVID-19 from the United States, Italy and Spain.

Germline lookup yields CDR1 SGHTA and CDR2 FQGTGA. With 0 bases clipped from V and 2 bases from J, the junction kept 1 base outside the gene matches. CDR3 length equals 15 residues. Sequencing used immunoSEQ multiplex PCR; TCRdb keeps in-frame clones, though not all of them. The data contain fewer than 350,000 clones, roughly 93% of them singletons. Sequencing was performed on PBMCs or T cells enriched from blood (not recorded which). The sequence derives from a woman between 40 and 50 years old with acute COVID-19. V usage is TRBV7-3 and J usage is TRBJ2-7; 10 nucleotides agree with TRBD1. Here the CDR3 reads CASSLTGTGAYEQYF. The CDR3 DNA is TGTGCCAGCAGCTTAACCGGGACAGGGGCCTACGAGCAGTACTTC.